These T cell receptor beta chains were read from a single sample in a study of radiotherapy plus CTLA-4 blockade in lung cancer. The method was immunoSEQ multiplex PCR; TCRdb's version includes in-frame clones alone and lacks a portion of them. This table has some 73,000 clones, under 90% appearing once. The sequences come from peripheral blood, collected from a patient treated with radiotherapy plus ipilimumab. Source of these receptors: a human donor with non-small cell lung cancer who had stable disease on radiotherapy plus ipilimumab. Both conserved end residues are part of each CDR3. The order of the fields is clone size, CDR3 length, V gene, J gene, D gene, CDR3 protein, CDR3 DNA. D genes are given only for firm matches. Only some rows state a clone size, as once, few, many or a class for expanded clones.

>.|13|TRBV5-4|TRBJ1-2|.
CASSQSREDGYTF
TGTGCCAGCAGCCAGTCCAGGGAAGATGGCTACACCTTC
>.|14|TRBV2|TRBJ1-6|.
CATTGGGIVSPLHF
TGTGCCACAACTGGGGGGGGGATTGTTTCACCCCTCCACTTT
>.|16|TRBV19|TRBJ2-1|TRBD2
CASSPQGLADYNEQFF
TGTGCCAGTAGCCCACAAGGACTAGCAGATTACAATGAGCAGTTCTTC
>.|15|TRBV9|TRBJ1-1|.
CASSPVGIFNTEAFF
TGTGCCAGCAGCCCTGTCGGGATTTTCAACACTGAAGCTTTCTTT
>.|12|TRBV9|TRBJ1-2|.
CASSVGRDGYTF
TGTGCCAGCAGCGTAGGCAGGGATGGCTACACCTTC
>.|16|TRBV10-3|TRBJ1-2|TRBD1
CAISEYGDRGNYGYTF
TGTGCCATCAGTGAGTATGGGGACAGGGGGAACTATGGCTACACCTTC
>.|15|TRBV2|TRBJ2-4|TRBD1
CASSETGTGWDIQYF
TGTGCCAGCAGTGAAACCGGGACAGGGTGGGACATTCAGTACTTC
>.|14|TRBV9|TRBJ2-7|.
CASRPGVVGGEQYF
TGTGCCAGCAGACCGGGGGTTGTAGGGGGCGAGCAGTACTTC
>.|17|TRBV5-4|TRBJ2-7|TRBD2
CASRYDLTSGDSYEQYF
TGTGCCAGCAGGTACGACTTGACTAGCGGGGACTCCTACGAGCAGTACTTC
>.|15|TRBV10-3|TRBJ2-1|TRBD1
CAMGQETTSYNEQFF
TGTGCCATGGGACAGGAAACTACCTCCTACAATGAGCAGTTCTTC
>.|14|TRBV19|TRBJ2-7|TRBD1
CASQPGQGAYEQYF
TGTGCCAGCCAACCGGGACAGGGGGCTTACGAGCAGTACTTC
>.|12|TRBV29-1|TRBJ2-3|.
CSAHPGIDTQYF
TGCAGCGCCCATCCGGGGATAGATACGCAGTATTTT
>.|15|TRBV7-8|TRBJ1-5|.
CASSLRRGSNQPQHF
TGTGCCAGCAGCTTACGGAGGGGAAGCAATCAGCCCCAGCATTTT
>.|11|TRBV6-1|TRBJ2-1|.
CASSDRFGQFF
TGTGCCAGCAGCGACAGGTTTGGGCAGTTCTTC
>.|18|TRBV30|TRBJ1-1|TRBD1
CAWRPRDRGEVQNTEAFF
TGTGCCTGGAGGCCTAGGGACAGGGGAGAGGTTCAGAACACTGAAGCTTTCTTT
>.|15|TRBV7-9|TRBJ1-5|TRBD1
CASSPGTGFRQPQHF
TGTGCCAGCAGCCCAGGGACAGGGTTCCGTCAGCCCCAGCATTTT
>.|15|TRBV11-3|TRBJ2-1|TRBD2
CASSLRGGAGGSQFF
TGTGCCAGCAGCTTAAGAGGAGGAGCGGGGGGGTCGCAGTTCTTC
>.|15|TRBV27|TRBJ1-2|.
CASSPNQALGDGYTF
TGTGCCAGCAGTCCTAATCAGGCACTGGGAGATGGCTACACCTTC
>.|15|TRBV28|TRBJ2-7|TRBD1
CASSLPGTGVFEQYF
TGTGCCAGCAGTTTACCCGGGACAGGGGTTTTCGAGCAGTACTTC
>.|17|TRBV14|TRBJ1-2|.
CASSQKSRGSRSYGYTF
TGTGCCAGCAGCCAGAAAAGCAGGGGTAGTAGGAGCTATGGCTACACCTTC
>.|14|TRBV6-5|TRBJ2-5|TRBD2
CASSYLSGGETQYF
TGTGCCAGCAGTTACTTATCGGGGGGGGAGACCCAGTACTTC
>.|16|TRBV5-1|TRBJ2-2|.
CASSPGAGAVTGELFF
TGCGCCAGCAGCCCCGGGGCAGGGGCGGTGACCGGGGAGCTGTTTTTT
>.|11|TRBV20-1|TRBJ2-7|.
CSAHRNSEQYF
TGCAGTGCTCATCGGAACAGCGAGCAGTACTTC
>.|12|TRBV6-6|TRBJ1-3|.
CASSYPTGNKNF
TGTGCCAGCAGTTACCCTACAGGGAACAAGAATTTT
>.|14|TRBV5-4|TRBJ2-7|.
CASSLGGKTYEQYF
TGTGCCAGCAGCTTGGGTGGGAAAACCTACGAGCAGTACTTC
>.|10|TRBV6-4|TRBJ2-1|.
CASSDPRGFF
TGTGCCAGCAGTGACCCCCGTGGGTTCTTC
>.|17|TRBV9|TRBJ2-2|TRBD2
CASSVGRLAGVTGELFF
TGTGCCAGCAGCGTAGGCCGGCTAGCGGGAGTCACCGGGGAGCTGTTTTTT
>.|16|TRBV5-6|TRBJ1-3|.
CASTIWWQGSGNTIYF
TGTGCCAGCACCATTTGGTGGCAGGGCAGCGGAAACACCATATATTTT
>.|14|TRBV28|TRBJ2-1|TRBD2
CASSPSGGAREQFF
TGTGCCAGCAGTCCAAGCGGGGGGGCACGGGAGCAGTTCTTC
>.|14|TRBV11-2|TRBJ2-7|TRBD1
CASSSQGISYEQYF
TGTGCCAGCAGCTCACAGGGGATCAGCTACGAGCAGTACTTC
>.|16|TRBV11-2|TRBJ1-1|TRBD1
CASSPGQGWLSTEAFF
TGTGCCAGCAGCCCCGGACAGGGGTGGTTGAGCACTGAAGCTTTCTTT
>.|11|TRBV25-1|TRBJ2-5|.
CASSNGLTLYF
TGTGCCAGCAGTAATGGGTTGACGCTGTACTTC
>few|14|TRBV7-3|TRBJ2-7|.
CASSLTGGPEAQYF
TGTGCCAGCAGCTTAACGGGGGGGCCTGAGGCGCAGTACTTC
>.|17|TRBV28|TRBJ2-1|TRBD2
CASSQHQGLADPDEQFF
TGTGCCAGCAGTCAACATCAGGGACTAGCGGACCCCGATGAGCAGTTCTTC
>.|15|TRBV11-2|TRBJ2-7|.
CASSLDRHDSYEQYF
TGTGCCAGCAGCTTAGATAGGCACGACTCCTACGAGCAGTACTTC
>few|15|TRBV7-2|TRBJ2-5|TRBD2
CASSLVSRGGETQYF
TGTGCCAGCAGCTTGGTCTCGCGGGGGGGCGAGACCCAGTACTTC
>.|17|TRBV9|TRBJ1-5|TRBD1
CASSVGPGTGVNQPQHF
TGTGCCAGCAGCGTAGGCCCCGGGACAGGAGTCAATCAGCCCCAGCATTTT
>.|14|TRBV19|TRBJ1-1|TRBD1
CASNRQGENTEAFF
TGTGCCAGTAACCGACAGGGAGAGAACACTGAAGCTTTCTTT
>.|14|TRBV28|TRBJ1-5|.
CASSAGTPAQPQHF
TGTGCCAGCAGCGCTGGCACACCAGCCCAGCCCCAGCATTTT
>.|13|TRBV11-2|TRBJ1-2|TRBD1
CASSLVQGDGYTF
TGTGCCAGCAGCTTAGTGCAGGGGGATGGCTACACCTTC
>.|17|TRBV7-9|TRBJ2-6|.
CASSLVGRVTGANVLTF
TGTGCCAGCAGCTTAGTTGGCAGGGTAACTGGGGCCAACGTCCTGACTTTC
>once|14|TRBV27|TRBJ1-6|.
CASSFWTENSPLHF
TGTGCCAGCAGCTTCTGGACAGAGAATTCACCCCTCCACTTT
>.|13|TRBV5-6|TRBJ2-1|TRBD2
CASRLAGYNEQFF
TGTGCCAGCCGCCTAGCGGGGTACAATGAGCAGTTCTTC
>few|13|TRBV6-4|TRBJ2-1|.
CASSPSAPGEQFF
TGTGCCAGCAGCCCCTCGGCGCCGGGTGAGCAGTTCTTC
>.|13|TRBV4-2|TRBJ1-1|.
CASSRRGETEAFF
TGTGCCAGCAGCCGGAGGGGGGAAACTGAAGCTTTCTTT
>.|15|TRBV15|TRBJ1-4|TRBD1
CATSRRGTENEKLFF
TGTGCCACCAGCAGGCGGGGGACAGAAAATGAAAAACTGTTTTTT
>.|14|TRBV7-9|TRBJ2-7|.
CASSSTGSSYEQYF
TGTGCCAGCAGCTCGACGGGTAGCTCCTACGAGCAGTACTTC
>.|14|TRBV29-1|TRBJ2-3|TRBD1
CSVVGGTGADTQYF
TGCAGCGTTGTAGGGGGGACAGGGGCAGATACGCAGTATTTT
>.|14|TRBV5-4|TRBJ2-5|.
CASSSQGPEKTQYF
TGTGCCAGCAGCTCACAGGGTCCCGAAAAGACCCAGTACTTC
>.|13|TRBV18|TRBJ2-1|TRBD2
CASSLGAGDEQFF
TGTGCCAGCTCACTTGGAGCGGGGGACGAGCAGTTCTTC
>.|14|TRBV11-2|TRBJ1-1|TRBD1
CASSQQGANTEAFF
TGTGCCAGCAGCCAACAGGGGGCGAACACTGAAGCTTTCTTT
>.|13|TRBV10-2|TRBJ2-7|.
CASSEWTAYEQYF
TGCGCCAGCAGTGAATGGACCGCTTACGAGCAGTACTTC
>.|14|TRBV5-4|TRBJ1-3|.
CASSLGGAGNTIYF
TGTGCCAGCAGCCTGGGGGGTGCTGGAAACACCATATATTTT
>.|19|TRBV2|TRBJ1-5|.
CASSFPRQGRIGGNQPQHF
TGTGCCAGCAGCTTTCCCCGGCAAGGGAGAATTGGGGGCAATCAGCCCCAGCATTTT
>.|13|TRBV19|TRBJ1-5|.
CASSPPNNQPQHF
TGTGCCAGTAGTCCCCCCAACAATCAGCCCCAGCATTTT